This T cell receptor (beta chain) was documented in a study of blood T cell repertoires in COVID-19. On the study more broadly: The United States, Italy and Spain were the sources of the acute and convalescent COVID-19 samples. T cells, B-cell-depleted T cells, or PBMCs provided the cDNA or gDNA that served as material.

Per the original methods: Cell counts per sample came from amplifying reference gene primers. Clones were read by immunoSEQ multiplex PCR, and TCRdb kept only the in-frame ones, dropping some. The V and J calls and clone size are taken from that table; D and trimming were inferred from the DNA. Of over 95,000 clones listed, around 84% are singletons. Trimming took off 1 base at V and 7 bases at J, with 20 bases between the two ends. The CDR3 covers 17 residues. Germline values: CDR1 SEHNR, CDR2 FQNEAQ (reference sequence). Sequences were obtained from peripheral blood. This sequence originates from a human donor in a cohort sampled during active COVID-19. This rearrangement joins TRBV7-9 to TRBJ1-5; perhaps TRBD1 as D (6 bases). CDR3 loop: CASSLGLRNREEQPQHF. The CDR3 DNA is TGTGCCAGCAGCTTAGGTTTAAGGAACAGGGAAGAACAGCCCCAGCATTTT. Full variable domain (outside the CDR3, taken from reference TRBV7-9 and TRBJ1-5): DTGVSQNPRHKITKRGQNVTFRCDPISEHNRLYWYRQTLGQGPEFLTYFQNEAQLEKSRLLSDRFSAERPKGSFSTLEIQRTEQGDSAMYLCASSLGLRNREEQPQHFGDGTRLSIL.